Described below is a single T cell receptor (beta chain) sequence and its context. Patients of the Seattle cohort, enrolled during active infection, were followed longitudinally. CDR3 length: 16 amino acids. Germline CDR1 is KGHDR and CDR2 is SFDVKD. Trimming pared 4 bases from V and 4 bases from J, leaving 16 bases between. Authors' processing steps: Amplifying reference gene primers gave estimates of nucleated cell counts. The assay was immunoSEQ multiplex PCR, and TCRdb's table has in-frame clones only and misses some. D and trimming were read from the DNA, whereas the V and J calls and clone size are those reported in that table. Here the sample spans around 150,000 clones, roughly 90% being singletons. This entry comes from a study of blood T cell repertoires in COVID-19. Study at large: Material from acute and convalescent COVID-19 was sourced from the United States, Italy and Spain.

The source is a young man with COVID-19, enrolled during active disease. This chain links TRBV24-1 with TRBJ1-5; D is uncertain. The specimen sequenced was peripheral blood. CDR3 loop: CATSDGAGFRNQPQHF. Here the CDR3 DNA reads TGTGCCACCAGTGACGGCGCGGGGTTCAGAAATCAGCCCCAGCATTTT.